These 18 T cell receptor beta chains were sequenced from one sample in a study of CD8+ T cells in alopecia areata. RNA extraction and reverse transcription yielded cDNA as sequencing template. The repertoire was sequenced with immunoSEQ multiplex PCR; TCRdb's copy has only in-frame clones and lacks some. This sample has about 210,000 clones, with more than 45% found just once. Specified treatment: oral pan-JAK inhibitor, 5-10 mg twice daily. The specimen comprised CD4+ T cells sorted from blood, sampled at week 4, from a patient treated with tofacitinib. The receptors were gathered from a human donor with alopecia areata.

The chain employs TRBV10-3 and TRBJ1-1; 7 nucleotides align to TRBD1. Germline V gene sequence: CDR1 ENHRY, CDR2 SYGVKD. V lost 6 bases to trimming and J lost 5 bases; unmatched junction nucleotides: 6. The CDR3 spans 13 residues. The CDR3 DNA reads TGTGCCATCAGGAATACAGGGGTGACTGAAGCTTTCTTT. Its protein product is CAIRNTGVTEAFF.

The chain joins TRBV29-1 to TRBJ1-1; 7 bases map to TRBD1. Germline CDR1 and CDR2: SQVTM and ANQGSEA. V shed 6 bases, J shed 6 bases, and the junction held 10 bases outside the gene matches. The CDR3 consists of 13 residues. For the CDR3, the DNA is TGCAGCGTCCTGACAGGGTTGGTCTCTGAAGCTTTCTTT. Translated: CSVLTGLVSEAFF.

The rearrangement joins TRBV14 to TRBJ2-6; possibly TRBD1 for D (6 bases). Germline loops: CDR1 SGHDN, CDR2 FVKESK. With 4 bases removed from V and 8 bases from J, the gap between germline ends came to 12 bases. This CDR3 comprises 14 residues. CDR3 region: CASSPDRQSNVLTF. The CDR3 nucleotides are TGTGCCAGCAGCCCGGACAGACAGTCCAACGTCCTGACTTTC.

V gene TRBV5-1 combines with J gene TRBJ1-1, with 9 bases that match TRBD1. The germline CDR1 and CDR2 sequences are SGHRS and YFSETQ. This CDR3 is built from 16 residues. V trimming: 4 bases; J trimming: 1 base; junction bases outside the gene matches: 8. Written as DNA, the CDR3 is TGCGCCAGCAGCCCCGGGACAGGGTTTACGAACACTGAAGCTTTCTTT. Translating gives CASSPGTGFTNTEAFF.

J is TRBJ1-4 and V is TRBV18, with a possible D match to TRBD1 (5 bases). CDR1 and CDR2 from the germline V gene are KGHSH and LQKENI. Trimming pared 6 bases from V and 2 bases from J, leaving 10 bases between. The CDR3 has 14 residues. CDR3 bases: TGTGCCAGCTCGGAGGGGAAGACTAATGAAAAACTGTTTTTT. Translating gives CASSEGKTNEKLFF. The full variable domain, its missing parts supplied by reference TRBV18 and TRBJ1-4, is NAGVMQNPRHLVRRRGQEARLRCSPMKGHSHVYWYRQLPEEGLKFMVYLQKENIIDESGMPKERFSAEFPKEGPSILRIQQVVRGDSAAYFCASSEGKTNEKLFFGSGTQLSVL.

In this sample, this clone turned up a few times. CDR3 sequence (DNA): TGCAGCGTCCAAGGAGGGAGTCTGGGCTACACCTTC. Protein: CSVQGGSLGYTF. The chain joins TRBV29-1 to TRBJ1-2; D uncertain. Germline lookup yields CDR1 SQVTM and CDR2 ANQGSEA. Trimming removed 6 bases from V and 8 bases from J, with 16 bases in between. CDR3 length: 12 residues.

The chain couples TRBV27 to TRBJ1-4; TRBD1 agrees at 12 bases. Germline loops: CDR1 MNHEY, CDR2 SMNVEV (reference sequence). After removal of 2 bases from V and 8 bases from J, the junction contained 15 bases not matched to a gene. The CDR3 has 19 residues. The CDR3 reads CASSLDGTGGIFRWEKLFF. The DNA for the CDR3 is TGTGCCAGCAGTTTAGACGGGACAGGGGGCATTTTCCGGTGGGAAAAACTGTTTTTT.

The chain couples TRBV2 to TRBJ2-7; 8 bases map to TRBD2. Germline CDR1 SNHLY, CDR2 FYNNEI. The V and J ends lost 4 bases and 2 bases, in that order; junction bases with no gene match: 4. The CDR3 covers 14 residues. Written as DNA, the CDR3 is TGTGCCAGCAGTGGTCTAGCGGGTGCCTACGAGCAGTACTTC. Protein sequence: CASSGLAGAYEQYF.

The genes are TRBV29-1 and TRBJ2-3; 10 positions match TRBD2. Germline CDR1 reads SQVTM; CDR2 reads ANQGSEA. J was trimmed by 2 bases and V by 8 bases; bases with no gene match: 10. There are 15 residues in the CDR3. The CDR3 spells CSSRTSGGATDTQYF. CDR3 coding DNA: TGCAGCTCCCGAACCAGCGGGGGGGCCACAGATACGCAGTATTTT.

This CDR3 reads CASSATKSSYEQYF. The CDR3 nucleotides read TGTGCCAGCAGTGCTACCAAGAGCTCCTACGAGCAGTACTTC. This chain uses TRBV2 with TRBJ2-7; D ambiguous. V lost 4 bases, J lost 0 bases, and 10 bases lay in between. This CDR3 spans 14 amino acids. Germline values: CDR1 SNHLY, CDR2 FYNNEI.

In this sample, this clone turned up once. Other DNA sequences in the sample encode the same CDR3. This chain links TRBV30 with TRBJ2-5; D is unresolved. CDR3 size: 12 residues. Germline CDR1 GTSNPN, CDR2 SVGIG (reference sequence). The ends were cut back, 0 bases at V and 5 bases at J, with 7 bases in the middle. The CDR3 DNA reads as TGTGCCTGGAGTGTACTTCGGGAGACCCAGTACTTC. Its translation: CAWSVLRETQYF.

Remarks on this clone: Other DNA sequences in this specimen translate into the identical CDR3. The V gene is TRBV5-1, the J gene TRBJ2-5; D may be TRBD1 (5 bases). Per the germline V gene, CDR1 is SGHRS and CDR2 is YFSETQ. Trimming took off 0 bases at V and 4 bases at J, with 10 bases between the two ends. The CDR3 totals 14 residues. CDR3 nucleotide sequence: TGCGCCAGCAGCTTGGGCAGGGTCAGAGAGACCCAGTACTTC. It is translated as CASSLGRVRETQYF.

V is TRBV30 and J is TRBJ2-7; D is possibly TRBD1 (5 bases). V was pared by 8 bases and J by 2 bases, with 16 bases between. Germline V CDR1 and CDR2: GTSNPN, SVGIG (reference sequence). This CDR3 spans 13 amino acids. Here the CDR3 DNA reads TGTGCCCGCACAGGTCCCCTGGCCTACGAGCAGTACTTC. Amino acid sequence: CARTGPLAYEQYF.

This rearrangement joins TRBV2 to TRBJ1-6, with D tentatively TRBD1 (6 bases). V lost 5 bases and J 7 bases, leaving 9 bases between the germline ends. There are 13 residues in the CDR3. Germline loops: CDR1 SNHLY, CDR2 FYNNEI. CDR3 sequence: CASSLGGNSPLHF. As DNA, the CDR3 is TGTGCCAGCAGTCTAGGGGGGAATTCACCCCTCCACTTT.

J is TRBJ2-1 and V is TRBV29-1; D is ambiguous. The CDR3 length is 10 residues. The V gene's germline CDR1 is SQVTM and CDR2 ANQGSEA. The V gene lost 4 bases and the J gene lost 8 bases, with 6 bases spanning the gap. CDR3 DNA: TGCAGCGTTGGGGCATATGAGCAGTTCTTC. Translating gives CSVGAYEQFF.

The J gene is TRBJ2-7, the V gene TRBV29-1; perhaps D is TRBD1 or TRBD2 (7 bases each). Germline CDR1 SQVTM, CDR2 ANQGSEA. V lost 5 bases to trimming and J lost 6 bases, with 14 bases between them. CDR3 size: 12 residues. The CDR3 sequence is CSVRQGGAEQYF. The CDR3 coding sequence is TGCAGCGTTAGACAGGGAGGGGCCGAGCAGTACTTC.

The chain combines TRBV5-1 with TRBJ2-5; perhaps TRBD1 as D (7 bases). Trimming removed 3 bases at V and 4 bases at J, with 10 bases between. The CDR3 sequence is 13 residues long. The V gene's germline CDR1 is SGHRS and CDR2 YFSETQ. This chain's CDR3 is CASSWQGGETQYF. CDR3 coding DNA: TGCGCCAGCAGCTGGCAGGGGGGAGAGACCCAGTACTTC.

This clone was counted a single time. Here the CDR3 DNA reads TGCAGCGTCGCCCTTCTAGGGCAGGGGACTGAAGCTTTCTTT. Translation gives CSVALLGQGTEAFF. This chain joins TRBV29-1 and TRBJ1-1, with TRBD1 as a possible D gene (6 bases). This CDR3 region has 14 residues. Germline CDR1 reads SQVTM; CDR2 reads ANQGSEA. V was clipped by 6 bases and J by 5 bases, with 19 bases between them. Full variable domain (remainder filled in from reference TRBV29-1 and TRBJ1-1): SAVISQKPSRDICQRGTSLTIQCQVDSQVTMMFWYRQQPGQSLTLIATANQGSEATYESGFVIDKFPISRPNLTFSTLTVSNMSPEDSSIYLCSVALLGQGTEAFFGQGTRLTVV.